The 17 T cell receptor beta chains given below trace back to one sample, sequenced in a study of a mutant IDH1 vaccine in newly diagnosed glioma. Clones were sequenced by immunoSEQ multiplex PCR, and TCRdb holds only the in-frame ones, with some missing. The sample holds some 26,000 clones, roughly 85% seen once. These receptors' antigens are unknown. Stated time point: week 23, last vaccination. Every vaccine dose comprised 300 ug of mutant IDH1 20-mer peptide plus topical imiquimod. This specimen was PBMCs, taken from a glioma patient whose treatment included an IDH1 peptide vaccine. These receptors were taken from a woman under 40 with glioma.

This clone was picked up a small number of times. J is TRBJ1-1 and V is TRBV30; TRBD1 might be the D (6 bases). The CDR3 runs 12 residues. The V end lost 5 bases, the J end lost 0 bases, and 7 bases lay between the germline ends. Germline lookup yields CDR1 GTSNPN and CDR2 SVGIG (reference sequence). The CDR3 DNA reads TGTGCCTGGGACAGGCTGAACACTGAAGCTTTCTTT. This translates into CAWDRLNTEAFF.

The CDR3 region has the DNA TGCGCCAGCAGCCAAGATATGGGGGGGAGAGTTTACGAGCAGTACTTC. Its translation: CASSQDMGGRVYEQYF. The rearrangement joins TRBV4-1 to TRBJ2-7; TRBD2 agrees at 7 bases. The V gene end was trimmed by 0 bases and the J gene end by 4 bases; junction bases not matched to a gene: 9. Germline-derived CDR1 and CDR2 are MGHRA and YSYEKL. The CDR3 is 16 amino acids.

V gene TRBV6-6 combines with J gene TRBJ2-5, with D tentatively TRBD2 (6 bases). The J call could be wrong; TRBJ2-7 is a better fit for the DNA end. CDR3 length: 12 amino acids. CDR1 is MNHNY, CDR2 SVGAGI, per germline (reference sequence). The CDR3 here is CASGEDSYEQYF. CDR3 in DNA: TGTGCCAGCGGGGAGGACTCCTACGAGCAGTACTTC.

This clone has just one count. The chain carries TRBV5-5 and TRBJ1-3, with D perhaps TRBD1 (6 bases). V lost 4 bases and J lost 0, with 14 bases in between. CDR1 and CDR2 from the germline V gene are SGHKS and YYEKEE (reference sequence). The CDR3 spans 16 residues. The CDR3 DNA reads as TGTGCCAGCAGCGTAAACAGGGCCTTCTCTGGAAACACCATATATTTT. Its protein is CASSVNRAFSGNTIYF. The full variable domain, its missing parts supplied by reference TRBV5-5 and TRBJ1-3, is DAGVTQSPTHLIKTRGQQVTLRCSPISGHKSVSWYQQVLGQGPQFIFQYYEKEERGRGNFPDRFSARQFPNYSSELNVNALLLGDSALYLCASSVNRAFSGNTIYFGEGSWLTVV.

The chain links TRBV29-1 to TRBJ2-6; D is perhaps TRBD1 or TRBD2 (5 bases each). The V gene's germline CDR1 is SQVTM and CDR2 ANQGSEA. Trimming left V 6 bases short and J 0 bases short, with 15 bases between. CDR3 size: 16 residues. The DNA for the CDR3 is TGCAGCGTGGCCCGGGACGTCGACTCTGGGGCCAACGTCCTGACTTTC. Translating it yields CSVARDVDSGANVLTF.

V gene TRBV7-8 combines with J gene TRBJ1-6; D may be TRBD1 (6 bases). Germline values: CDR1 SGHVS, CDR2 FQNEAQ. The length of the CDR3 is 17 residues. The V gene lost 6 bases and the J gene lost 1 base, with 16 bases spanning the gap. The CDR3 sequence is CASRGGQRRSYNSPLHF. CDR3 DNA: TGTGCCAGCAGAGGCGGACAGCGAAGGTCCTATAATTCACCCCTCCACTTT.

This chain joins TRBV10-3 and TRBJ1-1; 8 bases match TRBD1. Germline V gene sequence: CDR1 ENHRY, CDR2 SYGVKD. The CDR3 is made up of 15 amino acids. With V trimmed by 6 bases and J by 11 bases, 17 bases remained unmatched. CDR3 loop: CAIRTGQATEAGAFF. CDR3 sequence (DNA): TGTGCCATCAGGACGGGACAGGCTACCGAGGCGGGGGCTTTCTTT.

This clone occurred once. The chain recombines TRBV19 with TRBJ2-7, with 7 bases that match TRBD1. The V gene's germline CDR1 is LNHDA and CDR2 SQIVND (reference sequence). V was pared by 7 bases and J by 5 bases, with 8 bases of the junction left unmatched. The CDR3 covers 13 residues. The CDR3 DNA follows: TGTGCCAGTAACCCAACAGGGGACCACGAGCAGTACTTC. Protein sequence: CASNPTGDHEQYF. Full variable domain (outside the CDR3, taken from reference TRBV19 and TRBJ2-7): DGGITQSPKYLFRKEGQNVTLSCEQNLNHDAMYWYRQDPGQGLRLIYYSQIVNDFQKGDIAEGYSVSREKKESFPLTVTSAQKNPTAFYLCASNPTGDHEQYFGPGTRLTVT.

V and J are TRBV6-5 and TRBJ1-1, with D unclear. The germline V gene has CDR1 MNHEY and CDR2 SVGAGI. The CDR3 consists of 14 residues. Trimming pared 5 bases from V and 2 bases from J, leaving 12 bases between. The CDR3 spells CASSRGFPNTEAFF. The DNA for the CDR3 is TGTGCCAGCAGTCGAGGGTTTCCAAACACTGAAGCTTTCTTT.

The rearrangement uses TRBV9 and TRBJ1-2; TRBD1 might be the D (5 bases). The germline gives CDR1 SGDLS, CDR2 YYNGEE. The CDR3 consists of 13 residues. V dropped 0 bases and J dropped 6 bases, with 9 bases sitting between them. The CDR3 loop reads CASSVEGTDGYTF. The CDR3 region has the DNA TGTGCCAGCAGCGTAGAAGGGACCGATGGCTACACCTTC.

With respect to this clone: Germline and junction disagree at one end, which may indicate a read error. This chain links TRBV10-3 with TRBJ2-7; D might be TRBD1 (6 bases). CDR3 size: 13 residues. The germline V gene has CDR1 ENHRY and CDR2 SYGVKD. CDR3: CAISEVSGELAVF. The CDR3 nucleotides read TGTGCCATCAGTGAGGTGTCAGGGGAATTGGCGGTCTTC.

The CDR3 nucleotides are TGTGCCAGCAGCGTCGGACAGGTTAACACTGAAGCTTTCTTT. Amino acid sequence: CASSVGQVNTEAFF. The chain links TRBV5-4 to TRBJ1-1, with 7 bases fitting TRBD1. Per germline, CDR1 SGHNT and CDR2 YYREEE (reference sequence). The V gene end was trimmed by 4 bases and the J gene end by 2 bases; junction bases not matched to a gene: 5. The CDR3 consists of 14 residues.

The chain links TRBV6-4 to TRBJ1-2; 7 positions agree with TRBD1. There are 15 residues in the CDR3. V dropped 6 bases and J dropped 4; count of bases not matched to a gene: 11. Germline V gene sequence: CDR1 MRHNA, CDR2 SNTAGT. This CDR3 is CASSLQGSNFYGYTF. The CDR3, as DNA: TGTGCCAGCAGCTTACAGGGGTCCAACTTCTATGGCTACACCTTC.

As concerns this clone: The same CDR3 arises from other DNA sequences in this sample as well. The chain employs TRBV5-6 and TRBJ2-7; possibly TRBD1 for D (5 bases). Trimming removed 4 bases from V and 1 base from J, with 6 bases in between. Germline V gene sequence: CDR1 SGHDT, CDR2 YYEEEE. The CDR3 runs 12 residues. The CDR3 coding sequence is TGTGCCAGCAGCAGACAGTCCTACGAGCAGTACTTC. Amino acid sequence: CASSRQSYEQYF.

Here the CDR3 DNA reads TGCGCCAGCAGCTTGGAGTTCCGGGAGCTGTTTTTT. As protein: CASSLEFRELFF. The chain is built from TRBV5-1 and TRBJ2-2; D not resolved. CDR3 length: 12 residues. CDR1 SGHRS and CDR2 YFSETQ come from the germline V gene. Trimming removed 0 bases at V and 9 bases at J, with 6 bases between.

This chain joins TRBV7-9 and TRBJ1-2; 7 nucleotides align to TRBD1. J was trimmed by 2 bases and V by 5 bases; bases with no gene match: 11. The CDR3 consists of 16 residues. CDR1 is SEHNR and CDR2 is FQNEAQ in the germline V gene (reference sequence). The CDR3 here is CASSPPGGTANYGYTF. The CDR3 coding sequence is TGTGCCAGCAGCCCCCCTGGGGGGACAGCCAACTATGGCTACACCTTC. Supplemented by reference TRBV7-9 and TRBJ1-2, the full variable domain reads DTGVSQNPRHKITKRGQNVTFRCDPISEHNRLYWYRQTLGQGPEFLTYFQNEAQLEKSRLLSDRFSAERPKGSFSTLEIQRTEQGDSAMYLCASSPPGGTANYGYTFGSGTRLTVV.

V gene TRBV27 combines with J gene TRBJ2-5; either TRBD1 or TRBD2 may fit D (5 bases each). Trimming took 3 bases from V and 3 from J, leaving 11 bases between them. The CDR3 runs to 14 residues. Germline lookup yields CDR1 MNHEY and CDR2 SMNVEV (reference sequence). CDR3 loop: CASSFQGPEETQYF. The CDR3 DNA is TGTGCCAGCAGTTTCCAGGGACCCGAAGAGACCCAGTACTTC.